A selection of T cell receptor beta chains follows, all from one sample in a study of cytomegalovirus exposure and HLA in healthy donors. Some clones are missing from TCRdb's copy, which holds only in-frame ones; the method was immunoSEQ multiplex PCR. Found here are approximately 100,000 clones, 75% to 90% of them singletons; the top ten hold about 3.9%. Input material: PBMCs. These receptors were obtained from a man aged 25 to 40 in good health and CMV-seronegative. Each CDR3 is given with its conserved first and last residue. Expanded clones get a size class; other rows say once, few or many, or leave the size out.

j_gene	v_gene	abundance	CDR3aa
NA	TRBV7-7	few	CASSLTAETQGREQYF
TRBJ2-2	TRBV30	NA	CAWKVKGAPGELFF
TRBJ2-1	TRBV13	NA	CASSSLGGGRAGEQFF
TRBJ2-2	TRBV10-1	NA	CASSENLGQGISGELFF
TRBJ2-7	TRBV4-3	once	CASSQESAGAYEQYF
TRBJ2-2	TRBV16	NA	CASIRRLAGALDTGELFF
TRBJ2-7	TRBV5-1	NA	CASSLDRGEQYF
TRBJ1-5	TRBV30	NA	CAWSRAPGQPQHF
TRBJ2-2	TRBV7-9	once	CASSLPGSMTGELFF
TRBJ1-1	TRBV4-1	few	CASSQDTAGITEAFF
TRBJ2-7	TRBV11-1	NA	CASSPDRGGSSYEQYF
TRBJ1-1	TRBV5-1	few	CASSPGNTEAFF
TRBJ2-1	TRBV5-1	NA	CASSLVFGGEQFF
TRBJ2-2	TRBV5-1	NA	CASSLDSTTGELFF
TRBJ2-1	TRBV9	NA	CASSVGASGKVIESYNEQFF
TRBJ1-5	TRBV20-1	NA	CSASQDQPQHF
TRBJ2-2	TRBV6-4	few	CASSEEGSTGELFF
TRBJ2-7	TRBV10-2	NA	CASSESRQGLGQYF
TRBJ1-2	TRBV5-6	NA	CASSRGSGVLSRGYTF
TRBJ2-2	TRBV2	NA	CASGDSGPGELFF
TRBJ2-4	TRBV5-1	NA	CASSLNRDSLAKNIQYF
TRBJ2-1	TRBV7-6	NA	CASSTLSTSGGAGEQFF
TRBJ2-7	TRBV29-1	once	CSVATSGSYEQYF
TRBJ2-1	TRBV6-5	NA	CASSPTSGRFQFF
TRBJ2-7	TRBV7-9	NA	CASSSFYEQYF
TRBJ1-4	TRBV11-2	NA	CASSPPTRRHPLEKLFF
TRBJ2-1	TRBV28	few	CASSNTNPGGYNEQFF
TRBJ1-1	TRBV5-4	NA	CASGLSSGAEAFF
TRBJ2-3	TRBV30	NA	CAWSGRELTDTQYF
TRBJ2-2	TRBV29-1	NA	CSVEVRRRASGNTGELFF
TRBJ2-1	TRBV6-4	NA	CASSDSTGSGSEQFF
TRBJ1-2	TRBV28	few	CASRTVYGYTF
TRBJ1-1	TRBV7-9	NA	CASSFAGENTEAFF
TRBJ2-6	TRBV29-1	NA	CSVPAGGAGGGANVLTF
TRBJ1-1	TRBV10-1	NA	CSHPGTGTYVEAFF